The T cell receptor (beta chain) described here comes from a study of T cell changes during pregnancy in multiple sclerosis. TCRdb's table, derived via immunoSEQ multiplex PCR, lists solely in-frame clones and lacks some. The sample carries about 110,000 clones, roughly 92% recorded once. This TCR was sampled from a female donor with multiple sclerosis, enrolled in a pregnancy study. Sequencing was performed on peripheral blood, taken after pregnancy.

CDR3 nucleotides: TGTGCCAGCAGTCCCGACAGGGGGCGAGAAGCTTTCTTT. Translation: CASSPDRGREAFF. The chain uses TRBV2 and TRBJ1-1; 10 bases agree with TRBD1. This CDR3 region has 13 residues. Germline V gene sequence: CDR1 SNHLY, CDR2 FYNNEI. V shed 5 bases, J shed 8 bases, and the junction held 5 bases outside the gene matches.